A single T cell receptor (beta chain) is shown here with its context. As yet, its antigen is unknown. The data originate from a study of cytomegalovirus exposure and HLA in healthy donors. Study-wide points: Among TCR beta chains, those listed as cytomegalovirus-associated numbered 164.

This CDR3 has 15 residues. CDR1 is SGHTA and CDR2 is FQGNSA in the germline V gene. The V gene lost 3 bases and the J gene lost 6 bases, with 14 bases spanning the gap. PCR primers comprised 60 Vbeta and 13 Jbeta primers. Assay used: immunoSEQ multiplex PCR; TCRdb lists only in-frame clones, some missing. Among about 200,000 clones listed, around three quarters were seen once. This TCR derives from a woman under 40 in good health and CMV-seronegative. The chain couples TRBV7-2 to TRBJ2-2; the D gene is possibly TRBD2 (5 bases). The source material was PBMCs. As DNA, the CDR3 is TGTGCCAGCAGCTTCAGTGTGGCGGGCGCCGGGGAGCTGTTTTTT. Protein product: CASSFSVAGAGELFF. The full variable domain, its missing parts supplied by reference TRBV7-2 and TRBJ2-2, is GAGVSQSPSNKVTEKGKDVELRCDPISGHTALYWYRQSLGQGLEFLIYFQGNSAPDKSGLPSDRFSAERTGGSVSTLTIQRTQQEDSAVYLCASSFSVAGAGELFFGEGSRLTVL.